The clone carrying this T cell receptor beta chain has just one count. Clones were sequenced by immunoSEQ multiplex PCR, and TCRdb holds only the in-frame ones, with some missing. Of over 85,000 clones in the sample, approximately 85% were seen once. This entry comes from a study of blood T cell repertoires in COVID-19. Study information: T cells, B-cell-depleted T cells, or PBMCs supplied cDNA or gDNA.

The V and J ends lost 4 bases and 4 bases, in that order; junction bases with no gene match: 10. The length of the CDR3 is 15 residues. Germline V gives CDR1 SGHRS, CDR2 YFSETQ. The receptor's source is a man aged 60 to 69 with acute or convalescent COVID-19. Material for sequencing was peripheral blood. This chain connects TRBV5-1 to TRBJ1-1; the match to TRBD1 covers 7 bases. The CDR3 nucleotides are TGCGCCAGCAGCCCGGGACAGTGGGAGGTCACTGAAGCTTTCTTT. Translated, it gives CASSPGQWEVTEAFF.